These 5 T cell receptor beta chains were sequenced from one sample in a study of CD8 T cells in Susac syndrome (dated by TCRdb to the late 2010s). Library creation used the immunoSEQ multiplex PCR assay. RNA was extracted using the RNeasy kit, and roughly 0.5 to 1 microgram was reverse transcribed with random hexamers. TCRdb itself trimmed the public reads at Q25 with fastp, ran MiXCR and retained productive beta chains. Entries are consolidated by CDR3 protein sequence, retaining the most common genes and DNA. Here the sample has over 100,000 distinct CDR3 sequences; roughly 95% occur a single time. The ten most abundant clones make up approximately 0.15% of the sample. Sequenced: CD4+ T cells from PBMCs. Receptors originate from a human donor with Susac syndrome.

This rearrangement joins TRBV27 to TRBJ2-1; 8 positions agree with TRBD1. CDR3 length: 13 residues. V lost 5 bases and J lost 9; bases outside the gene matches: 6. Looked up from germline, CDR1 is MNHEY and CDR2 is SMNVEV (reference sequence). This CDR3 is CASSGQGSIEQFF. CDR3 coding DNA: TGTGCCAGCAGTGGACAGGGATCAATTGAGCAGTTCTTC.

V and J are TRBV5-1 and TRBJ1-1, with a possible D match to TRBD1 (6 bases). V shed 3 bases and J shed 10 bases, with 19 bases lying between them. The germline CDR1 and CDR2 sequences are SGHRS and YFSETQ. The CDR3 is 14 residues long. CDR3 region: CASSSEGGNLVAFF. CDR3 DNA: TGCGCCAGCAGCTCTGAGGGGGGGAACCTCGTAGCTTTCTTT.

The rearrangement joins TRBV20-1 to TRBJ1-1; tentatively, D is TRBD1 (5 bases). Trimming shortened V by 6 bases and J by 0 bases, and 11 bases separated the two germline ends. Per the germline V gene, CDR1 is DFQATT and CDR2 is SNEGSKA (reference sequence). The CDR3 runs to 13 residues. This CDR3 reads CSAIPGLNTEAFF. The CDR3 region has the DNA TGCAGTGCCATTCCGGGACTGAACACTGAAGCTTTCTTT.

The rearrangement joins TRBV28 to TRBJ2-7; D remains ambiguous. This CDR3 region has 13 residues. Germline assignment: CDR1 MDHEN and CDR2 SYDVKM. Trimming pared 6 bases from V and 2 bases from J, leaving 11 bases between. CDR3 in DNA: TGTGCCAGCAGCCATAGCCCGACCTACGAGCAGTACTTC. The encoded protein is CASSHSPTYEQYF.

V gene TRBV20-1 combines with J gene TRBJ2-2; the D gene is possibly TRBD2 (5 bases). CDR3 size: 14 residues. The V and J ends lost 3 bases and 4 bases respectively, with 12 bases between them. Germline V lookup: CDR1 DFQATT, CDR2 SNEGSKA (reference sequence). The CDR3 is CSASEGSGTGELFF. The CDR3 region has the DNA TGCAGTGCTAGTGAGGGTTCGGGCACCGGGGAGCTGTTTTTT.